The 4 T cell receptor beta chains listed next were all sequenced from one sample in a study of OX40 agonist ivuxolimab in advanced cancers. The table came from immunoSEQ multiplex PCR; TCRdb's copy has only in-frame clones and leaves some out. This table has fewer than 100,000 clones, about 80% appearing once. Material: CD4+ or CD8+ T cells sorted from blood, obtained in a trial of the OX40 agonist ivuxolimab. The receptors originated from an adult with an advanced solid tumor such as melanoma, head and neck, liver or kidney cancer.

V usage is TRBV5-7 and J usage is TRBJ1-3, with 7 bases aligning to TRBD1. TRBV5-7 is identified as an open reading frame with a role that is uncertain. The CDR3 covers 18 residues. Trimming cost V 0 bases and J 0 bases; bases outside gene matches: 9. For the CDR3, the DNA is TGTGCCAGCAGCTTGGTGGGGGTGGGACAGTTCTCTGGAAACACCATATATTTT. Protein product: CASSLVGVGQFSGNTIYF.

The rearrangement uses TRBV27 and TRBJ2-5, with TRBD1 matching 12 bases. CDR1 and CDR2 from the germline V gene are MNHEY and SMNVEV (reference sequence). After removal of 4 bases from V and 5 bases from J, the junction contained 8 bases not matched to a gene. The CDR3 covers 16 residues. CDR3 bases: TGTGCCAGCAGTTCCAGGGACAGGGGGCGGCGGGAGACCCAGTACTTC. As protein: CASSSRDRGRRETQYF.

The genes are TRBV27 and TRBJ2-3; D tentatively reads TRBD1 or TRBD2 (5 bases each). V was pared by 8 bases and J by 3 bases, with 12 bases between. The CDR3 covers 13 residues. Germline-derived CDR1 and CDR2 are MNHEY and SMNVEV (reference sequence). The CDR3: CASRGHGTDTQYF. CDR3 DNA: TGTGCCAGCCGGGGCCACGGAACAGATACGCAGTATTTT.

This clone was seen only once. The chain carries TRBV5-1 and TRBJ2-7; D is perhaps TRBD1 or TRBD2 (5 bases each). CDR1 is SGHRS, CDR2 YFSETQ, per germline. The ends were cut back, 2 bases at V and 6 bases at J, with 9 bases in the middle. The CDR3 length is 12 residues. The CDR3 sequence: CASSFREFEQYF. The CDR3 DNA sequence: TGCGCCAGCAGCTTCAGGGAGTTCGAGCAGTACTTC.